Listed here is a single T cell receptor (beta chain). Antigen: not known. RNA, once extracted, was reverse transcribed into cDNA for use as the sequencing template. The method was immunoSEQ multiplex PCR; TCRdb's version includes in-frame clones alone and lacks a portion of them. The profile shows fewer than 250,000 clones, roughly two fifths of them singletons. CDR1 and CDR2 (germline): SGHTA, FQGTGA. The CDR3 has 13 amino acids. V was trimmed by 8 bases and J by 7 bases, leaving 17 bases between them. This sample's treatment: oral pan-JAK inhibitor, 5-10 mg twice daily. The sample comes from a study of CD8+ T cells in alopecia areata. Study context: The duration of tofacitinib was 6 to 18 months, with 6 months off drug afterward. Study-wide findings and caveats: Amid tofacitinib therapy, many expanded lesional clones stayed present in scalp and blood. For baseline CD8+ expansion, any link to response stays uncertain with one nonresponder. Compared with normal scalp, lesional scalp had higher clonality and more expanded CD8+ clones.

This chain joins TRBV7-3 and TRBJ1-2; D unclear. The sequence was collected from a human donor with alopecia areata. Sample: CD4+ T cells sorted from blood, taken at approximately week 30, from a patient treated with tofacitinib. The CDR3 is CASGVNREAGYTF. Written as DNA, the CDR3 is TGTGCCAGCGGTGTAAACCGGGAGGCTGGCTACACCTTC.